A selection of T cell receptor beta chains follows, all from one sample in a study of blood T cell repertoires in COVID-19. The data were produced by immunoSEQ multiplex PCR, yet TCRdb's version contains in-frame clones alone and is incomplete. Of tens of thousands of clones listed, 86% were seen once; the top ten hold approximately 12%. The source material was peripheral blood. The receptors were gathered from a man in his 70s with active COVID-19. Both conserved end residues are part of each CDR3. Each record gives: clone size, J gene, D gene, V gene, CDR3 DNA, CDR3 protein. D genes are given only for firm matches. Not every row has a clone size; where given, it reads once, few, many or a size class.

>once|TRBJ2-5|TRBD2|TRBV7-2
TGTGCCAGCAGCTCCAACGAGGGAGGGGACCAGTACTTC
CASSSNEGGDQYF
>-|TRBJ2-1|TRBD2|TRBV7-9
TGTGCCAGCAGCTTTTTGAGCGGGGGGGCCAACAATGAGCAGTTCTTC
CASSFLSGGANNEQFF
>-|TRBJ2-7|TRBD1|TRBV27
TGTGCCAGCAGTTCCTCCACGGGACAGGGGTCCTCCGAGCAGTACTTC
CASSSSTGQGSSEQYF
>-|TRBJ2-5|TRBD2|TRBV7-3
TGTGCCAGCAGCCCTAGCGGGGGGAAGCAAGAGACCCAGTACTTC
CASSPSGGKQETQYF
>-|TRBJ2-6|-|TRBV29-1
TGCAGCGTTGGCCCCCCCGGGAATGGGGCCAACGTCCTGACTTTC
CSVGPPGNGANVLTF
>few|TRBJ2-5|TRBD2|TRBV6-4
TGTGCCAGCAGTGACGACGGCGGGGGGGCCCCAGAGACCCAGTACTTC
CASSDDGGGAPETQYF
>-|TRBJ2-5|TRBD2|TRBV6-4
TGTGCCAGCAGTGACTCGTCTAGCGGGGGGGCAGAGACCCAGTACTTC
CASSDSSSGGAETQYF
>once|TRBJ2-1|TRBD2|TRBV10-3
TGTGCCATCACCGAACTAGCGGGGCAGGGTGAGCAGTTCTTC
CAITELAGQGEQFF
>-|TRBJ1-6|TRBD1|TRBV7-2
TGTGCCAGCAGCCCTCGGACAGGCCTCTTGGGTTCACCCCTCCACTTT
CASSPRTGLLGSPLHF
>-|TRBJ2-7|TRBD2|TRBV7-2
TGTGCCAGCAGCGCCCGACTAGCGGGGAGACACGAGCAGTACTTC
CASSARLAGRHEQYF
>once|TRBJ1-6|-|TRBV5-4
TGTGCCAGCAGTAGATGGGCCGGTAATTCACCCCTCCACTTT
CASSRWAGNSPLHF
>-|TRBJ1-1|-|TRBV15
TGTGCCACCAGCAGAGACGCCCCTCGGGACACTGAAGCTTTCTTT
CATSRDAPRDTEAFF
>-|TRBJ2-2|TRBD2|TRBV9
TGTGCCAGCAGCGTAGACTTGCGGGGGGGCACCGGGGAGCTGTTTTTT
CASSVDLRGGTGELFF
>once|TRBJ2-5|TRBD2|TRBV19
TGTGCCAGTAGTGGGGGACTGCGAGCGGGGCAAGAGACCCAGTACTTC
CASSGGLRAGQETQYF
>-|TRBJ1-5|TRBD1|TRBV2
TGTGCCAGCAAAGGGCAGGGGGCGAGGAATCAGCCCCAGCATTTT
CASKGQGARNQPQHF
>-|TRBJ1-1|-|TRBV28
TGTGCCAGCAGAACGGACAGCTACACTGAAGCTTTCTTT
CASRTDSYTEAFF
>few|TRBJ1-2|-|TRBV20-1
TGCAGTGCTAGTCCTCCCCGGGACACGGCGTCAGGCTACACCTTC
CSASPPRDTASGYTF
>-|TRBJ1-1|-|TRBV7-3
TGTGCCAGCAGCTTGGGCAGCATGAACACTGAAGCTTTCTTT
CASSLGSMNTEAFF
>-|TRBJ2-7|TRBD2|TRBV7-2
TGTGCCAGCAGCATTAGCGGGGGGCCGACCGAGCAGTACTTC
CASSISGGPTEQYF
>once|TRBJ1-2|-|TRBV10-3
TGTGCCATCAGTGAGTCGGCCCAGGTATTATACTTC
CAISESAQVLYF